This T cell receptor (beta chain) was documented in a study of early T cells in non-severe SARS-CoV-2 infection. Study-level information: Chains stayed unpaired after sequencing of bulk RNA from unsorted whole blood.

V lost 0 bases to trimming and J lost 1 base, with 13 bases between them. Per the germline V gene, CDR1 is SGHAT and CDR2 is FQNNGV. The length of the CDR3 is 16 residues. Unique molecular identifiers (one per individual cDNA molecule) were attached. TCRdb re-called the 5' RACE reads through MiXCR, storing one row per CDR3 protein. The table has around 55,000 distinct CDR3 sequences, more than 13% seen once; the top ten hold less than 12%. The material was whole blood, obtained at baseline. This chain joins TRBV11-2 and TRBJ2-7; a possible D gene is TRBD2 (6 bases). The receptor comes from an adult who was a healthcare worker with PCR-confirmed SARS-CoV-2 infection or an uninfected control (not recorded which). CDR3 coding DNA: TGTGCCAGCAGCTTAGATTTAGCGGTAGGTTCCTACGAGCAGTACTTC. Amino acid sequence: CASSLDLAVGSYEQYF.